A single sample gave rise to the 27 T cell receptor beta chains below, sequenced in a study of beta chain features in type 1 diabetes. Findings of the study overall: Among all four CD4+ subsets, Type 1 diabetes patients had TCRB CDR3s that were moderately but significantly shorter.

What was sequenced were expressed TCRB transcripts, since all of the isolated RNA had been reverse transcribed. Profiling relied on immunoSEQ multiplex PCR, and the TCRdb table lists in-frame clones only, not all of them. The sample shows around 250,000 clones, about a fifth of them seen only once. Which antigens these TCRs recognize remains unknown. Source material: naive CD4+ T cells from blood. All receptors derive from a middle-aged woman with type 1 diabetes.

This clone turned up a few times. This chain connects TRBV5-6 to TRBJ1-2; D possibly corresponds to TRBD1 (6 bases). Germline CDR1 reads SGHDT; CDR2 reads YYEEEE. The germline V and J ends were trimmed by 1 base and 6 bases, with 10 bases remaining between them. The CDR3 totals 13 residues. CDR3 coding DNA: TGTGCCAGCAGCTTGACGGCAGGGGATGGCTACACCTTC. Translation: CASSLTAGDGYTF. The full variable domain, its missing parts supplied by reference TRBV5-6 and TRBJ1-2, is DAGVTQSPTHLIKTRGQQVTLRCSPKSGHDTVSWYQQALGQGPQFIFQYYEEEERQRGNFPDRFSGHQFPNYSSELNVNALLLGDSALYLCASSLTAGDGYTFGSGTRLTVV.

The chain combines TRBV5-1 with TRBJ2-1; TRBD2 agrees at 9 bases. Per germline, CDR1 SGHRS and CDR2 YFSETQ. The V segment lost 2 bases and the J segment 6 bases; nucleotides outside the gene matches: 9. The length of the CDR3 is 16 residues. This chain's CDR3 is CASSFSVLAGSNEQFF. In DNA form, the CDR3 reads TGCGCCAGCAGCTTTAGCGTTCTAGCGGGGAGCAATGAGCAGTTCTTC.

This clone has just a few counts. The chain combines TRBV4-3 with TRBJ1-2; 7 nucleotides line up with TRBD1. After removal of 4 bases from V and 8 bases from J, the junction contained 13 bases not matched to a gene. CDR1 and CDR2 (germline): LGHNA, YSLEER. The CDR3 is 15 residues long. Written as DNA, the CDR3 is TGCGCCAGCAGCCCGTCGGCAGGGGGGACGGGCGGCTACACCTTC. This gives the protein CASSPSAGGTGGYTF.

This clone was recorded a few times. The chain joins TRBV19 to TRBJ2-1; TRBD1 matches at 9 bases. The CDR3 covers 14 residues. Germline V gene sequence: CDR1 LNHDA, CDR2 SQIVND (reference sequence). V lost 6 bases to trimming and J lost 14 bases; unmatched junction nucleotides: 14. Here the CDR3 DNA reads TGTGCCAGTAGCGACCGGGGACAGGGAACGGGGGAGTTCTTC. Translated: CASSDRGQGTGEFF.

This clone was detected only a few times. V gene TRBV2 combines with J gene TRBJ2-7; TRBD2 matches at 7 bases. The junction had 2 bases not matched to a gene; V was cut back by 1 base and J by 5 bases. CDR1 SNHLY and CDR2 FYNNEI come from the germline V gene. CDR3 length: 13 amino acids. CDR3 nucleotides: TGTGCCAGCAGTGAAGAGGGGAGGGACGAGCAGTACTTC. Protein product: CASSEEGRDEQYF.

The chain links TRBV9 to TRBJ2-7; TRBD2 matches 12 bases. This CDR3 spans 15 amino acids. Germline CDR1 reads SGDLS; CDR2 reads YYNGEE. V dropped 0 bases and J dropped 5; count of bases not matched to a gene: 3. The CDR3 nucleotides read TGTGCCAGCAGCGTAGAAACTAGCGGGAGGAACGAGCAGTACTTC. Amino acid sequence: CASSVETSGRNEQYF. Combining the CDR3 with reference TRBV9 and TRBJ2-7 gives the whole variable domain DSGVTQTPKHLITATGQRVTLRCSPRSGDLSVYWYQQSLDQGLQFLIQYYNGEERAKGNILERFSAQQFPDLHSELNLSSLELGDSALYFCASSVETSGRNEQYFGPGTRLTVT.

V gene TRBV25-1 combines with J gene TRBJ2-3, with a possible D match to TRBD2 (5 bases). The CDR3 extends over 16 amino acids. Germline V gives CDR1 MGHDK, CDR2 SYGVNS. V lost 4 bases to trimming and J lost 4 bases, with 18 bases between them. The CDR3 sequence: CASSASGFRSADTQYF. The CDR3 DNA reads as TGTGCCAGCAGTGCGTCGGGGTTCCGTAGTGCAGATACGCAGTATTTT.

The CDR3 DNA follows: TGTGCCAGCAGCCAAGCAGGAGGGGAAGAGACCCAGTACTTC. Translation gives CASSQAGGEETQYF. The chain has TRBV4-2 and TRBJ2-5; D is perhaps TRBD2 (6 bases). The CDR3 sequence is 14 residues long. Trimming cost V 1 base and J 3 bases, with 9 bases left between them. The germline V gene has CDR1 LGHNA and CDR2 YNFKEQ.

This clone has only a few counts. V usage is TRBV11-2 and J usage is TRBJ2-7; TRBD2 matches at 9 bases. Germline V gives CDR1 SGHAT, CDR2 FQNNGV. V gave up 3 bases and J gave up 1 base; unmatched junction bases: 1. The CDR3 runs to 14 residues. Here the CDR3 reads CASSLTSGSYEQYF. The CDR3 region has the DNA TGTGCCAGCAGCTTGACTAGCGGTTCCTACGAGCAGTACTTC.

The chain recombines TRBV18 with TRBJ2-1, with 8 nucleotides matching TRBD2. The V and J ends lost 1 base and 6 bases, in that order; junction bases with no gene match: 8. The CDR3 totals 16 residues. Germline CDR1 and CDR2: KGHSH and LQKENI. The chain's CDR3 is CASSPLSSGSSNEQFF. The CDR3 nucleotides read TGTGCCAGCTCACCACTCTCAAGCGGGAGCAGCAATGAGCAGTTCTTC. Supplemented by reference TRBV18 and TRBJ2-1, the full variable domain reads NAGVMQNPRHLVRRRGQEARLRCSPMKGHSHVYWYRQLPEEGLKFMVYLQKENIIDESGMPKERFSAEFPKEGPSILRIQQVVRGDSAAYFCASSPLSSGSSNEQFFGPGTRLTVL.

The chain combines TRBV9 with TRBJ1-4; TRBD1 matches at 7 bases. Germline V gene data show CDR1 as SGDLS and CDR2 as YYNGEE. This CDR3 spans 14 amino acids. J was trimmed by 5 bases and V by 3 bases; bases with no gene match: 4. CDR3 sequence reads: CASSEGQLNEKLFF. The CDR3 DNA sequence: TGTGCCAGCAGCGAGGGACAGCTAAATGAAAAACTGTTTTTT.

The CDR3 here is CASRLAGEDEQYF. The CDR3 DNA sequence: TGTGCCAGTAGACTAGCGGGAGAGGACGAGCAGTACTTC. This chain uses TRBV19 with TRBJ2-7; TRBD2 aligns across 11 bases. Germline CDR1 LNHDA, CDR2 SQIVND (reference sequence). The CDR3 totals 13 residues. V dropped 6 bases and J dropped 5; count of bases not matched to a gene: 3.

The chain has TRBV30 and TRBJ2-2; D not resolved. This CDR3 has 11 amino acids. V was cut by 4 bases and J by 8 bases, with 8 bases left in between. Germline loops: CDR1 GTSNPN, CDR2 SVGIG (reference sequence). The CDR3: CAWNSLGELFF. The CDR3 nucleotides read TGTGCCTGGAACTCGTTAGGGGAGCTGTTTTTT.

This sequence joins TRBV5-4 and TRBJ2-7, with D maybe TRBD2 (7 bases). The CDR3 has 13 residues. Trimming pared 4 bases from V and 4 bases from J, leaving 12 bases between. Germline CDR1 is SGHNT and CDR2 is YYREEE (reference sequence). CDR3 region: CASSPKGGYEQYF. For the CDR3, the DNA is TGTGCCAGCAGCCCCAAGGGGGGGTACGAGCAGTACTTC.

CDR3 bases: TGTGCCAGCAGTGACGTGGGAGAGTACAATGAGCAGTTCTTC. Translating gives CASSDVGEYNEQFF. The genes are TRBV25-1 and TRBJ2-1; tentatively, D is TRBD2 (5 bases). The CDR3 runs 14 residues. Looked up from germline, CDR1 is MGHDK and CDR2 is SYGVNS. V was trimmed by 3 bases and J by 4 bases, leaving 10 bases between them.

This clone has only a few counts. CDR3 sequence: CASSYARGGQETQYF. CDR3 coding DNA: TGTGCCAGCAGTTACGCCAGGGGAGGGCAAGAGACCCAGTACTTC. The chain uses TRBV6-5 and TRBJ2-5; TRBD2 might be the D (7 bases). V was cut by 2 bases and J by 2 bases, with 12 bases left in between. Per germline, CDR1 MNHEY and CDR2 SVGAGI. The CDR3 has 15 residues.

In nucleotides, the CDR3 is TGTGCCAGCAGCTTACAGGGCACGACAGATACGCAGTATTTT. Its protein is CASSLQGTTDTQYF. V usage is TRBV5-4 and J usage is TRBJ2-3, with D perhaps TRBD1 (6 bases). In germline, CDR1 is SGHNT, CDR2 YYREEE (reference sequence). This CDR3 has 14 amino acids. V dropped 2 bases and J dropped 3 bases, with 10 bases sitting between them. Looking up the rest from reference TRBV5-4 and TRBJ2-3 gives the full variable domain: ETGVTQSPTHLIKTRGQQVTLRCSSQSGHNTVSWYQQALGQGPQFIFQYYREEENGRGNFPPRFSGLQFPNYSSELNVNALELDDSALYLCASSLQGTTDTQYFGPGTRLTVL.

This clone was observed a few times. V is TRBV6-1 and J is TRBJ1-2; 9 nucleotides line up with TRBD1. Trimming took 7 bases from V and 6 from J; bases not matched to a gene: 6. Germline CDR1 reads MNHNS; CDR2 reads SASEGT. The CDR3 has 13 residues. In DNA, the CDR3 is TGTGCCAGCAACGTACAGGGGGCGGATGGCTACACCTTC. Translating it yields CASNVQGADGYTF.

This clone was seen a few times. The V call is TRBV28, the J call TRBJ1-2; TRBD1 matches 12 bases. Trimming removed 6 bases from V and 8 bases from J; junction bases left unmatched: 16. This CDR3 spans 17 amino acids. Per the germline V gene, CDR1 is MDHEN and CDR2 is SYDVKM. CDR3: CASRPGGTGGLVWGYTF. DNA for the CDR3: TGTGCCAGCAGGCCAGGAGGGACAGGGGGCCTCGTATGGGGCTACACCTTC.

This clone was observed a few times. The V gene is TRBV30, the J gene TRBJ2-1; 7 bases align to TRBD2. The V gene's germline CDR1 is GTSNPN and CDR2 SVGIG (reference sequence). The V gene end was trimmed by 3 bases and the J gene end by 7 bases; junction bases not matched to a gene: 3. This CDR3 comprises 12 residues. The chain's CDR3 is CAWSRGGNEQFF. CDR3 sequence (DNA): TGTGCCTGGAGCCGCGGGGGTAATGAGCAGTTCTTC. The complete variable domain, with remaining parts taken from reference TRBV30 and TRBJ2-1, reads SQTIHQWPATLVQPVGSPLSLECTVEGTSNPNLYWYRQAAGRGLQLLFYSVGIGQISSEVPQNLSASRPQDRQFILSSKKLLLSDSGFYLCAWSRGGNEQFFGPGTRLTVL.

This clone was recorded once. V usage is TRBV30 and J usage is TRBJ2-7, with D possibly matching TRBD1 (5 bases). The germline CDR1 and CDR2 sequences are GTSNPN and SVGIG (reference sequence). Trimming removed 6 bases from V and 5 bases from J, with 17 bases in between. The CDR3 runs 13 residues. CDR3 bases: TGTGCCTGCACTTCGCAGGGCCCGAACGAGCAGTACTTC. As protein: CACTSQGPNEQYF. Using reference TRBV30 and TRBJ2-7 for the parts outside the CDR3, the full variable domain is SQTIHQWPATLVQPVGSPLSLECTVEGTSNPNLYWYRQAAGRGLQLLFYSVGIGQISSEVPQNLSASRPQDRQFILSSKKLLLSDSGFYLCACTSQGPNEQYFGPGTRLTVT.

The sample holds a few counts of this clone. The chain is built from TRBV21-1 and TRBJ2-7; the D call of TRBD2 is as the table states it, not checked on the DNA. TRBV21-1 constitutes a pseudogene. CDR3 length: 15 residues. CDR3: CASNSRDGSSYEQYF. The CDR3 bases are TGTGCCAGCAATTCCCGGGACGGGAGCTCCTACGAGCAGTACTTC.

CDR3 protein: CASSPTGKGETQYF. DNA for the CDR3: TGTGCCAGCAGCCCTACAGGGAAGGGAGAGACCCAGTACTTC. V and J are TRBV7-9 and TRBJ2-5, with D possibly matching TRBD1 (6 bases). The CDR3 is 14 residues long. Deletions cut 5 bases from V and 4 bases from J, with 14 bases between. Germline V CDR1 and CDR2: SEHNR, FQNEAQ (reference sequence).

The chain links TRBV29-1 to TRBJ1-1; perhaps TRBD1 as D (6 bases). V was pared by 6 bases and J by 8 bases, with 13 bases between. Germline CDR1 reads SQVTM; CDR2 reads ANQGSEA. This CDR3 comprises 11 residues. CDR3: CSVARGYEAFF. CDR3 nucleotide sequence: TGCAGCGTCGCGAGGGGGTACGAAGCTTTCTTT.

The V call is TRBV10-3, the J call TRBJ2-3; D possibly corresponds to TRBD2 (5 bases). Germline CDR1 is ENHRY and CDR2 is SYGVKD. V lost 6 bases to trimming and J lost 5 bases, with 12 bases between them. This CDR3 is 13 amino acids long. The CDR3 sequence is CAIRARDGDTQYF. DNA of the CDR3: TGTGCCATCAGGGCCCGGGATGGAGATACGCAGTATTTT.

The rearrangement uses TRBV7-2 and TRBJ1-2, with a weak D call TRBD1 (6 bases). V was cut by 5 bases and J by 4 bases, with 14 bases left in between. CDR3 length equals 14 residues. Per germline, CDR1 SGHTA and CDR2 FQGNSA. The CDR3 sequence: CASSQRGRGYGYTF. The CDR3 bases are TGTGCCAGCAGCCAACGGGGCAGGGGCTATGGCTACACCTTC.

The chain recombines TRBV5-4 with TRBJ2-2; 8 nucleotides match TRBD2. The CDR3 is 16 amino acids. V lost 4 bases and J lost 0; bases outside the gene matches: 5. Germline V lookup: CDR1 SGHNT, CDR2 YYREEE (reference sequence). The CDR3 DNA reads TGTGCCAGCAGCGCGCTAGCGGGCTCGAACACCGGGGAGCTGTTTTTT. It is translated as CASSALAGSNTGELFF.